Following are 18 T cell receptor beta chains from one sample sequenced in a study of T cell responses to AZD1222 COVID-19 vaccine. The table came from immunoSEQ multiplex PCR; TCRdb's copy has only in-frame clones and leaves some out. The table records about 150,000 clones, 75% to 90% of them present only once. This sample comprised peripheral blood, obtained after recovery from COVID-19. All receptors derive from an adult who had recovered from COVID-19.

This chain uses TRBV7-2 with TRBJ2-3, with 12 bases aligning to TRBD2. The V gene end was trimmed by 3 bases and the J gene end by 11 bases; junction bases not matched to a gene: 6. CDR3 length: 14 amino acids. Per germline, CDR1 SGHTA and CDR2 FQGNSA. The CDR3, as DNA: TGTGCCAGCAGCTTGACTAGCGGGGGATGGGGGCAGTATTTT. Translation gives CASSLTSGGWGQYF.

This clone has only one observation. The chain is built from TRBV10-3 and TRBJ2-7; D remains unclear. The germline CDR1 and CDR2 sequences are ENHRY and SYGVKD. V lost 6 bases and J 0 bases, leaving 18 bases between the germline ends. This CDR3 contains 16 residues. The CDR3 is CAIRSVGRNHSYEQYF. In DNA form, the CDR3 reads TGTGCCATCAGAAGCGTGGGCCGGAACCACTCCTACGAGCAGTACTTC.

This clone was detected only once. A read error may produce the germline difference seen at one junction end. The chain carries TRBV15 and TRBJ1-5, with D hard to call. The CDR3 contains 12 residues. Per the germline V gene, CDR1 is LNHNV and CDR2 is YYDKDF (reference sequence). CDR3 sequence: CATSRVSQPQHF. The DNA for the CDR3 is TGTGCCACTAGCAGAGTCAGTCAGCCCCAGCATTTT.

The chain links TRBV4-1 to TRBJ2-3, with 8 positions matching TRBD2. The CDR3 totals 16 residues. Germline CDR1 reads MGHRA; CDR2 reads YSYEKL. J gave up 1 base and V 5 bases, and 8 bases lay outside the gene matches. In DNA, the CDR3 is TGCGCCAGCAGCATAGCGGGATTGGGGGGCACAGATACGCAGTATTTT. This encodes CASSIAGLGGTDTQYF.

The chain is built from TRBV5-1 and TRBJ1-6; possibly TRBD1 for D (5 bases). Germline V gene data show CDR1 as SGHRS and CDR2 as YFSETQ. The V gene lost 8 bases and the J gene lost 8 bases, with 11 bases spanning the gap. The CDR3 sequence is 12 residues long. Here the CDR3 DNA reads TGCGCCAGTCGGGGGAGGGATTCACCCCTCCACTTT. Translated, it gives CASRGRDSPLHF. The whole variable domain, filled in from reference TRBV5-1 and TRBJ1-6, reads KAGVTQTPRYLIKTRGQQVTLSCSPISGHRSVSWYQQTPGQGLQFLFEYFSETQRNKGNFPGRFSGRQFSNSRSEMNVSTLELGDSALYLCASRGRDSPLHFGNGTRLTVT.

The chain joins TRBV19 to TRBJ2-1; 7 nucleotides line up with TRBD1. The CDR3 totals 12 residues. V was clipped by 9 bases and J by 4 bases; unmatched bases: 3. Looked up from germline, CDR1 is LNHDA and CDR2 is SQIVND (reference sequence). CDR3 nucleotide sequence: TGTGCCAGCAACAGGGGTTACAATGAGCAGTTCTTC. Residues: CASNRGYNEQFF. Full variable domain (outside the CDR3, taken from reference TRBV19 and TRBJ2-1): DGGITQSPKYLFRKEGQNVTLSCEQNLNHDAMYWYRQDPGQGLRLIYYSQIVNDFQKGDIAEGYSVSREKKESFPLTVTSAQKNPTAFYLCASNRGYNEQFFGPGTRLTVL.

The table lists this clone with a count of one. CDR3 sequence: CASSYFVGLDSDTQYF. As DNA, the CDR3 is TGTGCCAGCAGTTACTTCGTGGGACTAGACTCAGATACGCAGTATTTT. The chain combines TRBV6-5 with TRBJ2-3, with 8 bases matching TRBD2. The trim removed 1 base at V and 4 bases at J, leaving 7 bases unmatched. CDR1 is MNHEY and CDR2 is SVGAGI in the germline V gene. This CDR3 is built from 16 residues.

The chain links TRBV6-6 to TRBJ2-7; D unclear. The CDR3 is 15 residues long. V lost 2 bases to trimming and J lost 0 bases, with 11 bases between them. Germline loops: CDR1 MNHNY, CDR2 SVGAGI (reference sequence). Written as DNA, the CDR3 is TGTGCCAGCAGTTACACTCCACAATACTCCTACGAGCAGTACTTC. Translated, it gives CASSYTPQYSYEQYF.

The chain is built from TRBV7-2 and TRBJ1-6; D possibly corresponds to TRBD1 (6 bases). The CDR3 is 15 amino acids. V dropped 5 bases and J dropped 8 bases, with 16 bases sitting between them. The germline CDR1 and CDR2 sequences are SGHTA and FQGNSA. The CDR3 spells CASSIQGLRDSPLHF. CDR3 bases: TGTGCCAGCAGCATACAGGGACTTAGGGATTCACCCCTCCACTTT.

The rearrangement links TRBV20-1 to TRBJ1-4; maybe TRBD1 (6 bases). The V end lost 3 bases, the J end lost 5 bases, and 13 bases lay between the germline ends. The germline V gene encodes CDR1 DFQATT and CDR2 SNEGSKA (reference sequence). CDR3 length: 14 amino acids. The CDR3 protein is CSASIPGANEKLFF. CDR3 DNA: TGCAGTGCTAGTATCCCAGGGGCAAATGAAAAACTGTTTTTT.

CDR3 bases: TGCGCCAGCAGCTTGACGCAGGCTGAGGGGAACGAGCAGTACTTC. It is translated as CASSLTQAEGNEQYF. The chain recombines TRBV5-1 with TRBJ2-7, with D possibly called TRBD1 or TRBD2 (5 bases each). The CDR3 totals 15 residues. From germline, CDR1 is SGHRS and CDR2 YFSETQ. V was pared by 1 base and J by 5 bases, with 16 bases between.

V is TRBV6-1 and J is TRBJ2-3; D is ambiguous. Per the germline V gene, CDR1 is MNHNS and CDR2 is SASEGT. This CDR3 comprises 15 residues. V lost 1 base, J lost 3 bases, and 11 bases lay in between. The CDR3 DNA sequence: TGTGCCAGCAGTGAAGGACTCCCAGGTACAGATACGCAGTATTTT. Its protein is CASSEGLPGTDTQYF.

This clone was detected once. The CDR3 region has the DNA TGTGCCAGCAGTGAAAGGGCTGTGGGGTCAAGACGTAACACTGAAGCTTTCTTT. Its protein product is CASSERAVGSRRNTEAFF. The V and J genes are TRBV2 and TRBJ1-1; D not resolved. With 2 bases removed from V and 2 bases from J, the gap between germline ends came to 21 bases. The germline CDR1 and CDR2 sequences are SNHLY and FYNNEI. CDR3 size: 18 residues.

This chain uses TRBV11-2 with TRBJ2-7; no definite D call. V dropped 3 bases and J dropped 0 bases, with 9 bases sitting between them. The CDR3 runs 14 residues. The germline V gene encodes CDR1 SGHAT and CDR2 FQNNGV. The CDR3 is CASSLAVFSYEQYF. The CDR3 nucleotides are TGTGCCAGCAGCTTGGCGGTTTTCTCCTACGAGCAGTACTTC.

The chain joins TRBV4-2 to TRBJ1-4; D is perhaps TRBD1 (5 bases). The CDR3 is made up of 15 amino acids. Trimming pared 1 base from V and 5 bases from J, leaving 11 bases between. Germline loops: CDR1 LGHNA, CDR2 YNFKEQ. CDR3 coding DNA: TGTGCCAGCAGCCAAGTTGACGGACAAAATGAAAAACTGTTTTTT. It is translated as CASSQVDGQNEKLFF.

The J gene is TRBJ1-1, the V gene TRBV14; D may be TRBD1 (5 bases). This CDR3 is built from 12 residues. V lost 2 bases, J lost 7 bases, and 8 bases lay in between. The V gene's germline CDR1 is SGHDN and CDR2 FVKESK. The CDR3 region is CASSQRGDEAFF. The CDR3, as DNA: TGTGCCAGCAGCCAACGAGGGGATGAAGCTTTCTTT.

This chain links TRBV28 with TRBJ2-7; tentative D call: TRBD1 (6 bases). Trimming took 5 bases from V and 6 from J, leaving 20 bases between them. Germline values: CDR1 MDHEN, CDR2 SYDVKM. The CDR3 extends over 15 amino acids. CDR3 amino acids: CASSPQSWGTPEQYF. CDR3 nucleotides: TGTGCCAGCAGTCCCCAGAGTTGGGGGACACCCGAGCAGTACTTC.

The rearrangement joins TRBV6-2 or TRBV6-3 to TRBJ1-1; D perhaps matches TRBD1 (6 bases). V lost 3 bases to trimming and J lost 1 base, with 18 bases between them. Germline-derived CDR1 and CDR2 are MNHEY and SVGEGT. There are 17 residues in the CDR3. The CDR3 loop is CASSYSLDWTANTEAFF. In DNA, the CDR3 is TGTGCCAGCAGTTATTCGCTGGACTGGACAGCGAACACTGAAGCTTTCTTT.